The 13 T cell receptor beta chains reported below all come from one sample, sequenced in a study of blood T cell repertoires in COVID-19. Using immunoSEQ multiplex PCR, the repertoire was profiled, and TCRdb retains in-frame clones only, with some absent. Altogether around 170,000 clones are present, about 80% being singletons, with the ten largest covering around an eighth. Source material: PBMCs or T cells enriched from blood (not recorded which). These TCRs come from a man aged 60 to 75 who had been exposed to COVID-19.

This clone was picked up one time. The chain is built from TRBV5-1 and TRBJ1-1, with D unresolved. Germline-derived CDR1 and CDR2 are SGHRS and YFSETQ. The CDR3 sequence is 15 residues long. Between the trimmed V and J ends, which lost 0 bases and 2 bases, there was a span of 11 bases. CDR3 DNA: TGCGCCAGCAGCTTGGCCGGGAGTTACAACACTGAAGCTTTCTTT. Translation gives CASSLAGSYNTEAFF.

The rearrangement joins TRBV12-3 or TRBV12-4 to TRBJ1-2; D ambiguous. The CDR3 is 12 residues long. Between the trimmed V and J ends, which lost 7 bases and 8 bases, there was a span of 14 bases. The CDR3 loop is CASNSPAAGYTF. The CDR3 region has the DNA TGTGCCAGCAACTCCCCGGCGGCGGGCTACACCTTC.

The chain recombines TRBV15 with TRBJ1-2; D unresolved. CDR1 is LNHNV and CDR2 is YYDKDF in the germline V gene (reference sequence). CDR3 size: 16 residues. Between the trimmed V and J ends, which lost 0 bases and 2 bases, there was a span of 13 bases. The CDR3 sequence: CATSRDSPGLNYGYTF. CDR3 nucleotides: TGTGCCACCAGCAGAGATTCGCCAGGACTGAACTATGGCTACACCTTC. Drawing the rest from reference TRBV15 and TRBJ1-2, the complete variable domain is DAMVIQNPRYQVTQFGKPVTLSCSQTLNHNVMYWYQQKSSQAPKLLFHYYDKDFNNEADTPDNFQSRRPNTSFCFLDIRSPGLGDTAMYLCATSRDSPGLNYGYTFGSGTRLTVV.

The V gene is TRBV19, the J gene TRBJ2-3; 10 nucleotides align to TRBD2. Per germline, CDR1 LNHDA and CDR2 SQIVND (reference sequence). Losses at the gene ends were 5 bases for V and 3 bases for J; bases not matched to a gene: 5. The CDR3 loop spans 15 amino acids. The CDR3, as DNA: TGTGCCAGTAGTTTAGGACTAGCGGCAACAGATACGCAGTATTTT. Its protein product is CASSLGLAATDTQYF.

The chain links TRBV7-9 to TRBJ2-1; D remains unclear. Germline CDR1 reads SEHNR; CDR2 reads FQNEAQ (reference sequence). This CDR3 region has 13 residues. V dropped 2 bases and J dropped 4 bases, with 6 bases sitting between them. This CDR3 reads CASSLSEYNEQFF. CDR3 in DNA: TGTGCCAGCAGCTTAAGCGAATACAATGAGCAGTTCTTC.

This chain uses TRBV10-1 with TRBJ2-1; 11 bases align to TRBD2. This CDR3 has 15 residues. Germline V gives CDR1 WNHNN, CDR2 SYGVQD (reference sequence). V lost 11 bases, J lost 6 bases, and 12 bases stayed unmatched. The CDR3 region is CASSRGLAGGNEQFF. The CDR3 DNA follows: TGCGCCTCCTCCCGGGGGCTAGCGGGAGGCAATGAGCAGTTCTTC.

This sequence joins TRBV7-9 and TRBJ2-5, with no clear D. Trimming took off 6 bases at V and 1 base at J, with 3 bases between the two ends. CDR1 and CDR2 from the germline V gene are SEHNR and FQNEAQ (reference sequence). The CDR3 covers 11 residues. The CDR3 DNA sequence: TGTGCCAGCAGACTCCAAGAGACCCAGTACTTC. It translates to CASRLQETQYF. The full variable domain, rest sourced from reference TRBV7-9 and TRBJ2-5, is DTGVSQNPRHKITKRGQNVTFRCDPISEHNRLYWYRQTLGQGPEFLTYFQNEAQLEKSRLLSDRFSAERPKGSFSTLEIQRTEQGDSAMYLCASRLQETQYFGPGTRLLVL.

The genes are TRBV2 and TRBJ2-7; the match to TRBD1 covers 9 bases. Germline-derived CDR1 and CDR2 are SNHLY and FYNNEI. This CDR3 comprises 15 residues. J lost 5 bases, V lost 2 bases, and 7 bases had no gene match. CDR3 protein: CASSEFTGGINEQYF. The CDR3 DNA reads TGTGCCAGCAGTGAATTTACAGGGGGCATCAACGAGCAGTACTTC.

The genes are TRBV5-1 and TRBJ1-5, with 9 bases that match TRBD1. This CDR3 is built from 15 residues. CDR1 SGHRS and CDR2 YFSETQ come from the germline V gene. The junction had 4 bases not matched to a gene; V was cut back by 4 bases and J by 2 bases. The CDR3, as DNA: TGCGCCAGCAGCCTCAGGACAGGGGGCAATCAGCCCCAGCATTTT. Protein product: CASSLRTGGNQPQHF. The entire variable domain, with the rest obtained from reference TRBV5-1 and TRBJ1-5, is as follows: KAGVTQTPRYLIKTRGQQVTLSCSPISGHRSVSWYQQTPGQGLQFLFEYFSETQRNKGNFPGRFSGRQFSNSRSEMNVSTLELGDSALYLCASSLRTGGNQPQHFGDGTRLSIL.

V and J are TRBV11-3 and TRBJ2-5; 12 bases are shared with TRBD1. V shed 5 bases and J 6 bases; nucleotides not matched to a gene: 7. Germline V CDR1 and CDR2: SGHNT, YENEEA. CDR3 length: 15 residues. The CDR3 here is CASSHQGQGAKTQYF. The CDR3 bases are TGTGCCAGCAGCCACCAGGGACAGGGGGCCAAGACCCAGTACTTC.

The CDR3 protein is CASSFVPQGNTEAFF. In nucleotides, the CDR3 is TGTGCCAGTAGTTTCGTTCCGCAGGGGAACACTGAAGCTTTCTTT. This chain joins TRBV19 and TRBJ1-1; D perhaps matches TRBD1 (5 bases). V gave up 5 bases and J gave up 1 base, with 14 bases separating them. Germline V CDR1 and CDR2: LNHDA, SQIVND (reference sequence). CDR3 length: 15 residues.

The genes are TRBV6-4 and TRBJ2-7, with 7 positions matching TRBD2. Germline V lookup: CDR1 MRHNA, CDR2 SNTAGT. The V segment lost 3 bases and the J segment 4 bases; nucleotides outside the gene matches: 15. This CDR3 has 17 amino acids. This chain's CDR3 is CASSDRGRAGEEYEQYF. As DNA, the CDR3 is TGTGCCAGCAGTGATAGAGGTAGGGCGGGGGAAGAATACGAGCAGTACTTC.

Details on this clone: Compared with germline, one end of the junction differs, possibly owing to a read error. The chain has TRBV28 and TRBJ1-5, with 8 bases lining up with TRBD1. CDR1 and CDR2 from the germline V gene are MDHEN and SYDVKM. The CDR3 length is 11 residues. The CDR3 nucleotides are TGTGCCAGCAGTTCCGCCCGGACAGGGTTTTTT. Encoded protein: CASSSARTGFF.